These T cell receptor beta chains were read from a single sample in a study of response to subunit inactivated influenza vaccine. TCRdb called the RT-PCR reads again in MiXCR, with one record for every CDR3 protein. Here the sample spans about 800,000 distinct CDR3 sequences, 20% to 25% being singletons. Material: PBMCs from blood, obtained more than 4 days after vaccination. All receptors derive from a man between 50 and 59 years old who received an inactivated influenza vaccine. The CDR3 runs from the conserved cysteine through the conserved F or W. Each record gives: J gene, clone size, V gene, D gene, CDR3 DNA, CDR3 protein. D genes are given only for firm matches. Clone size is shown for a subset of rows, as once, few, many or a class of expanded clone.

J: TRBJ2-7; size: NA; V: TRBV18; D: TRBD2; DNA: TGTGCCAGCTCACCTGGGACTAGCGGGATAACCTACGAGCAGTACTTC; CDR3: CASSPGTSGITYEQYF
J: TRBJ2-5; size: NA; V: TRBV14; D: TRBD2; DNA: TGTGCCAGCAGCCTAAGACTAGCGGGAAGACCCCAAGAGACCCAGTACTTC; CDR3: CASSLRLAGRPQETQYF
J: TRBJ1-6; size: NA; V: TRBV10-2; D: TRBD1; DNA: TGCGCCAGCGGGGACAGTTACGTGCCCCTCCACTTT; CDR3: CASGDSYVPLHF
J: TRBJ2-7; size: NA; V: TRBV3-1; D: NA; DNA: TGTGCCAGCAGCCAAGCAACAGGTCCCGGAGGCTACGAGCAGTACTTC; CDR3: CASSQATGPGGYEQYF
J: TRBJ1-3; size: NA; V: TRBV6-5; D: NA; DNA: TGTGCCAGCAGTTTCCAGCGCTCTGGAAACACCATATATTTT; CDR3: CASSFQRSGNTIYF
J: TRBJ2-7; size: NA; V: TRBV27; D: TRBD1; DNA: TGTGCCAGCAGTAAGGGACAGGGGGCGGACTACGAGCAGTACTTC; CDR3: CASSKGQGADYEQYF
J: TRBJ2-1; size: NA; V: TRBV7-3; D: NA; DNA: TGTGCCAGCAGCTTAAGTAGCGCCCCGAATGAGCAGTTCTTC; CDR3: CASSLSSAPNEQFF
J: TRBJ2-2; size: NA; V: TRBV10-3; D: TRBD2; DNA: TGTGCCATCAGTCCTAGCGGACCGAACACCGGGGAGCTGTTTTTT; CDR3: CAISPSGPNTGELFF
J: TRBJ2-1; size: NA; V: TRBV5-1; D: TRBD2; DNA: TGCGCCAGCAGCTTGGGAGCGGGAGGAATCTACAATGAGCAGTTCTTC; CDR3: CASSLGAGGIYNEQFF
J: TRBJ1-4; size: NA; V: TRBV5-1; D: NA; DNA: TGCGCCAGCAGCAGTCGAGGGGCCCAGACGCTTAATGAAAAACTGTTTTTT; CDR3: CASSSRGAQTLNEKLFF
J: TRBJ2-7; size: NA; V: TRBV6-2/TRBV6-3; D: NA; DNA: TGTGCCAGCAGTAACACCGGGCGAATGGGGCAGTACTTC; CDR3: CASSNTGRMGQYF
J: TRBJ2-7; size: NA; V: TRBV12-5; D: NA; DNA: TGTGCTAGTGGTGTCCCCGACAGCCTGACTTACGAGCAGTACTTC; CDR3: CASGVPDSLTYEQYF
J: TRBJ2-3; size: many; V: TRBV7-6; D: NA; DNA: TGTGCCAGCAGCCAAGCTAGCACAGATACGCAGTATTTT; CDR3: CASSQASTDTQYF
J: TRBJ2-5; size: many; V: TRBV20-1; D: TRBD1; DNA: TGCAGTGCTATGAGGGCAGGGGGCCGGGAGACCCAGTACTTC; CDR3: CSAMRAGGRETQYF
J: TRBJ1-2; size: NA; V: TRBV20-1; D: TRBD1; DNA: TGCAGTGCTCCGGTGACAGGGACTAACTATGGCTACACCTTC; CDR3: CSAPVTGTNYGYTF
J: TRBJ1-1; size: once; V: TRBV7-2; D: TRBD1; DNA: TGTGCCAGCAGCTTATTCCCAGGGGGACCTAGGGGCACTGAAGCTTTCTTT; CDR3: CASSLFPGGPRGTEAFF
J: TRBJ2-1; size: many; V: TRBV7-2; D: NA; DNA: TGTGCCAGCAGCTTAGGGGGGCGGTACAATGAGCAGTTCTTC; CDR3: CASSLGGRYNEQFF
J: TRBJ2-7; size: few; V: TRBV5-5; D: TRBD1; DNA: TGTGCCAGCAGCTTCTTCGGACAGGGCGAATACGAGCAGTACTTC; CDR3: CASSFFGQGEYEQYF
J: TRBJ2-5; size: NA; V: TRBV24-1; D: NA; DNA: TGTGCCATCGGTGCACGGGACAACCAAGAGACCCAGTACTTC; CDR3: CAIGARDNQETQYF
J: TRBJ1-4; size: few; V: TRBV6-1; D: NA; DNA: TGTGCCAGCAGGCCGTTGGCGTCTGGTGAAAAACTGTTTTTT; CDR3: CASRPLASGEKLFF
J: TRBJ2-5; size: few; V: TRBV11-2; D: NA; DNA: TGTGCCAGCAGCTTAGTGGGACTTCCAGAACAGTACAAAGAGACCCAGTACTTC; CDR3: CASSLVGLPEQYKETQYF
J: TRBJ2-7; size: NA; V: TRBV7-9; D: TRBD1; DNA: TGTGCCAGCAGCTTACCCAGGGGGTCCTACGAGCAGTACTTC; CDR3: CASSLPRGSYEQYF
J: TRBJ1-1; size: NA; V: TRBV10-3; D: TRBD1; DNA: TGTGCCATCAGGGCGGACAGGGGGCTATTCACTGAAGCTTTCTTT; CDR3: CAIRADRGLFTEAFF
J: TRBJ2-7; size: NA; V: TRBV10-2; D: NA; DNA: TGCGCCAGCAGGGTAATCGGGGGTGTCCTCGAGCAGTACTTC; CDR3: CASRVIGGVLEQYF
J: TRBJ1-1; size: NA; V: TRBV6-2/TRBV6-3; D: NA; DNA: TGTGCCAGCAGTTACTCTACGCATTCGAACACTGAAGCTTTCTTT; CDR3: CASSYSTHSNTEAFF
J: TRBJ2-1; size: NA; V: TRBV6-5; D: NA; DNA: TGTGCCAGCAGTTACTGGTCGGGAAACCACAATGAGCAGTTCTTC; CDR3: CASSYWSGNHNEQFF
J: TRBJ2-5; size: NA; V: TRBV4-3; D: TRBD2; DNA: TGCGCCAGCAGCCCTACCGGGACTAGCGACAAAGAGACCCAGTACTTC; CDR3: CASSPTGTSDKETQYF
J: TRBJ2-3; size: few; V: TRBV18; D: NA; DNA: TGTGCCAGCTCACCAACGAGCATGAGGGTCACAGATACGCAGTATTTT; CDR3: CASSPTSMRVTDTQYF
J: TRBJ2-7; size: few; V: TRBV27; D: TRBD1; DNA: TGTGCCAGCAGTTTTTACTCCGGGACAGGGGGGTACGAGCAGTACTTC; CDR3: CASSFYSGTGGYEQYF
J: TRBJ2-6; size: once; V: TRBV4-2; D: TRBD2; DNA: TGTGCCAGCAGCCAAGCGATTAGCGGGAGCTATGGGGCCAACGTCCTGACTTTC; CDR3: CASSQAISGSYGANVLTF
J: TRBJ2-7; size: many; V: TRBV5-1; D: TRBD2; DNA: TGCGCCAGCAGCTTTGGTAGCGGGATGCACGAGCAGTACTTC; CDR3: CASSFGSGMHEQYF
J: TRBJ2-3; size: NA; V: TRBV7-2; D: TRBD2; DNA: TGTGCCAGCACCCAAGCGGGAGGGCCCGCAGATACGCAGTATTTT; CDR3: CASTQAGGPADTQYF
J: TRBJ2-5; size: many; V: TRBV6-5; D: NA; DNA: TGTGCCAGCAGTTACTCGGGGGAGACCCAGTACTTC; CDR3: CASSYSGETQYF
J: TRBJ2-7; size: few; V: TRBV5-5; D: TRBD1; DNA: TGTGCCAGCAGCCCCCGGGACAGGGGTTTCTACGAGCAGTACTTC; CDR3: CASSPRDRGFYEQYF
J: TRBJ1-2; size: few; V: TRBV29-1; D: NA; DNA: TGCAGCGCCCTCCACAGGGATAACTATGGCTACACCTTC; CDR3: CSALHRDNYGYTF
J: TRBJ1-2; size: NA; V: TRBV28; D: NA; DNA: TGTGCCAGCAATAAGTACTATGGCTACACCTTC; CDR3: CASNKYYGYTF
J: TRBJ2-7; size: NA; V: TRBV12-3/TRBV12-4; D: NA; DNA: TGTGCCAGCAGTCAAGGGGAATTCTACGAGCAGTACTTC; CDR3: CASSQGEFYEQYF
J: TRBJ2-7; size: NA; V: TRBV5-1; D: TRBD1; DNA: TGCGCCAGCAGCCAATGGGACAGGGGCACTAGTACCGAGCAGTACTTC; CDR3: CASSQWDRGTSTEQYF
J: TRBJ2-1; size: few; V: TRBV5-1; D: NA; DNA: TGCGCCAGCAGCTTGAAAAGGGCGGATGAGCAGTTCTTC; CDR3: CASSLKRADEQFF
J: TRBJ1-3; size: NA; V: TRBV20-1; D: NA; DNA: TGCAGTGCTAGAGCGGTCACGGTGGCGGGAAACACCATATATTTT; CDR3: CSARAVTVAGNTIYF
J: TRBJ2-7; size: NA; V: TRBV27; D: TRBD1; DNA: TGTGCCAGCAGCCTAACCTCCTCAGGACAGGGCTACGAGCAGTACTTC; CDR3: CASSLTSSGQGYEQYF
J: TRBJ2-7; size: many; V: TRBV29-1; D: TRBD2; DNA: TGCAGCGTTAAGGGGGGGACTAGCGGGGGGACGTACGAGCAGTACTTC; CDR3: CSVKGGTSGGTYEQYF
J: TRBJ2-3; size: few; V: TRBV12-3/TRBV12-4; D: TRBD1; DNA: TGTGCCAGCAGTTTCTTACAGGGGGCATTAGATACGCAGTATTTT; CDR3: CASSFLQGALDTQYF
J: TRBJ2-1; size: few; V: TRBV10-3; D: TRBD2; DNA: TGTGCCATCAGCCTAAAAGCGGGAGGACTGGATGAGCAGTTCTTC; CDR3: CAISLKAGGLDEQFF
J: TRBJ1-1; size: few; V: TRBV20-1; D: NA; DNA: TGCAGTGCTAGACGTACGATTAGACAGGTTGAAGCTTTCTTT; CDR3: CSARRTIRQVEAFF
J: TRBJ2-2; size: NA; V: TRBV6-2/TRBV6-3; D: NA; DNA: TGTGCCAGCAGTTTTCGAAGGGACCGGGCCGGGGAGCTGTTTTTT; CDR3: CASSFRRDRAGELFF
J: TRBJ1-6; size: few; V: TRBV5-4; D: TRBD1; DNA: TGTGCCAGCAGCTTGGGGACAGGGCAAGGGAATTCACCCCTCCACTTT; CDR3: CASSLGTGQGNSPLHF
J: TRBJ2-7; size: few; V: TRBV6-2/TRBV6-3; D: NA; DNA: TGTGCCAGCAGGGACCCCGCGAGGTTGGGCGAGCAGTACTTC; CDR3: CASRDPARLGEQYF
J: TRBJ2-3; size: NA; V: TRBV5-8; D: NA; DNA: TGTGCCAGCAGCACGCCTTTGGGGACAGATACGCAGTATTTT; CDR3: CASSTPLGTDTQYF
J: TRBJ2-1; size: NA; V: TRBV7-9; D: NA; DNA: TGTGCCAGCACCCCCACTCTGACGGGTCTTCAAGGTGAGCAGTTCTTC; CDR3: CASTPTLTGLQGEQFF
J: TRBJ1-3; size: NA; V: TRBV7-2; D: TRBD1; DNA: TGTGCCAGCAGCGACCGGGACAGGGGCGGAAACACCATATATTTT; CDR3: CASSDRDRGGNTIYF
J: TRBJ2-3; size: once; V: TRBV2; D: TRBD2; DNA: TGTGCCAGCAGTCCCCCACCGGGACTAGCGGGGTACACAGATACGCAGTATTTT; CDR3: CASSPPPGLAGYTDTQYF
J: TRBJ2-1; size: NA; V: TRBV12-3/TRBV12-4; D: TRBD2; DNA: TGTGCCAGCAGTCTAGCGGGAGGGTTCGATGAGCAGTTCTTC; CDR3: CASSLAGGFDEQFF
J: TRBJ2-7; size: NA; V: TRBV5-4; D: TRBD1; DNA: TGTGCCAGCAGATTCGGACAGGCAACCTCCTACGAGCAGTACTTC; CDR3: CASRFGQATSYEQYF
J: TRBJ2-3; size: NA; V: TRBV12-3/TRBV12-4; D: NA; DNA: TGTGCCAGCAGTTTCCGAGGGGTGCGGACAGATACGCAGTATTTT; CDR3: CASSFRGVRTDTQYF